The clone carrying this TCR beta chain was found many times. The data were taken from a study of CD8 T cells in ankylosing spondylitis. The CDR3 has 17 residues. The germline gives CDR1 SEHNR, CDR2 FQNEAQ (reference sequence). V was clipped by 4 bases and J by 0 bases, with 15 bases between them. TCRdb recomputed calls from the 5' RACE reads with MiXCR, one row per CDR3 protein. Here the sample spans about 35,000 distinct CDR3 sequences, under 13% being singletons. The sample taken for sequencing was blood, either unsorted or a sorted T cell fraction (not recorded which). The receptor was derived from a male donor with ankylosing spondylitis or in good health (not recorded which). The J gene is TRBJ2-2, the V gene TRBV7-9; D could derive from TRBD1 or TRBD2 (5 bases each). CDR3 protein: CASSSQWGNANTGELFF. The CDR3 nucleotides are TGTGCCAGCAGCTCTCAGTGGGGGAACGCGAACACCGGGGAGCTGTTTTTT.